This entry describes one T cell receptor (beta chain). Its cognate antigen has yet to be identified. Base qualities are not provided; no much larger clone lies one nucleotide away. The data belong to a study of blood T cell repertoires in COVID-19 (dated by TCRdb to the early 2020s). Concerning the study at large: Collaborator samples came from the United States, Italy and Spain and covered acute and convalescent phases of COVID-19. The material from the prospective study consisted of cDNA or gDNA derived from T cells, B-cell-depleted T cells, or PBMCs. The repertoires were released in a freely available public database meant as a resource for research on the immune response to SARS-CoV-2. Where available, HLA class I and class II types were taken from metadata supplied by the sample provider and were not determined by assay-based typing. The sample metadata nearly always contained a de-identified subject ID, COVID-19 status, age in years and sex. The samples were drawn from the first 160 participants of the ongoing ImmuneRACE study and from 1,254 subjects provided by 6 global collaborators. Subjects who had been exposed to COVID-19, were actively infected with it, or had recovered from it provided the deeply sampled blood TCRbeta repertoires that made up the dataset. Beyond this particular receptor, the publication reports: The amount of clinical and demographic metadata varied by source and participant and was provided uncurated.

The collaborating institutions used their own protocols to collect whole blood in K2EDTA tubes. Collaborator samples were shipped for TCRbeta analysis as frozen whole blood, isolated PBMCs, or DNA extracted from either sample type. The immunoSEQ Assay, a bias-controlled multiplex PCR, was used to amplify TCRbeta CDR3 regions from genomic DNA. The authors' pipeline ran thus. The number of nucleated cells in each sample was estimated by amplification of reference gene primers within the assay. To quantify the absolute abundance of each unique TCRbeta CDR3 rearrangement, sequence reads were collapsed and filtered. For each sample, productive Simpson clonality was calculated as the square root of Simpson's diversity index across productive rearrangements. Held by TCRdb, this immuneACCESS table contains in-frame sequences only and omits some clones. Under half of the omission traces to an unresolved V gene where checked; the cause of the rest is unknown. D and trimming come from the DNA, and the V and J calls and clone size come from that table. Across this sample there are tens of thousands of clones, with 80% to 90% seen only once. The ten largest account for around 9% of the sample.

Sequenced material: peripheral blood. This sequence originates from a man older than 75 with acute or convalescent COVID-19.

The DNA sequence is given as TGTGCCAGTAGTACCCGCCGGGGGGTCGGCTATGGCTACACCTTC. This sequence encodes CASSTRRGVGYGYTF. The chain was built from TRBV19 and TRBJ1-2; TRBD1 is a weak D gene call, 5 bases matching. Per the germline V gene (reference sequence), LNHDA is the CDR1 and SQIVND is the CDR2. From its cysteine to its phenylalanine, the CDR3 spans 15 amino acids. Of all the DNA, just the CDR3 is kept, 45 bases in frame from base 1. The V end loses 4 bases and the J end loses 4 bases, and a stretch of 16 bases separates them.